These T cell receptor beta chains were read from a single sample in a study of PD-1 blockade in classical Hodgkin lymphoma. Some clones are missing from TCRdb's copy, which holds only in-frame ones; the method was immunoSEQ multiplex PCR. The table lists fewer than 35,000 clones, around 94% of them singletons. Sequenced input: peripheral blood mononuclear cells (PBMCs). These receptors all stem from a human donor with classical Hodgkin lymphoma. Each CDR3 is given with its conserved first and last residue. A D gene is named only where the DNA matches it firmly. Some rows mark clone size as missing; the rest say once, few, many or name a class of expanded clone.

J,V,size,D,CDR3,DNA
TRBJ2-5,TRBV4-2,.,.,CASSQRGETQYF,TGTGCCAGCAGCCAGAGGGGAGAGACCCAGTACTTC
TRBJ2-7,TRBV28,.,.,CASSRRSYEQYF,TGTGCCAGCAGCCGCCGCTCCTACGAGCAGTACTTC
TRBJ2-1,TRBV5-1,.,TRBD2,CASSYPFAGGHGEQFF,TGCGCCAGCAGCTACCCCTTTGCGGGGGGGCACGGTGAGCAGTTCTTC
TRBJ2-5,TRBV2,.,.,CASTGMLEETQYF,TGTGCCAGCACCGGGATGCTTGAAGAGACCCAGTACTTC
TRBJ2-1,TRBV4-3,.,TRBD2,CASSHQGLAENNEQFF,TGCGCCAGCAGCCACCAAGGACTAGCGGAAAACAATGAGCAGTTCTTC
TRBJ2-1,TRBV10-1,.,.,CASSDLFDGPRQFF,TGCGCCAGCAGTGACCTATTCGACGGACCCCGGCAGTTCTTC
TRBJ2-3,TRBV30,.,.,CAWSVGGSAGDTQYF,TGTGCCTGGAGTGTAGGGGGGAGTGCTGGAGATACGCAGTATTTT
TRBJ2-2,TRBV5-1,.,.,CASSLVDGELFF,TGCGCCAGCAGCTTGGTAGACGGGGAGCTGTTTTTT
TRBJ2-1,TRBV28,.,.,CASSLNRRGPYNEQFF,TGTGCCAGCAGTTTAAACCGGAGAGGGCCCTACAATGAGCAGTTCTTC
TRBJ1-2,TRBV6-4,.,.,CACRKGPDGYTF,TGTGCCTGCCGGAAGGGGCCGGATGGCTACACCTTC
TRBJ2-2,TRBV7-9,.,.,CASSFIRAETNTGELFF,TGTGCCAGCAGCTTCATCCGGGCCGAGACTAACACCGGGGAGCTGTTTTTT
TRBJ2-5,TRBV7-9,.,.,CASSLVGWPQETQYF,TGTGCCAGCAGCTTAGTTGGATGGCCTCAAGAGACCCAGTACTTC
TRBJ2-5,TRBV4-1,.,TRBD2,CASSPGLAGDETQYF,TGCGCCAGCAGCCCGGGACTAGCGGGCGATGAGACCCAGTACTTC
TRBJ1-1,TRBV7-6,.,TRBD1,CASSRDRGDTEAFF,TGTGCCAGCAGCAGGGACAGGGGGGACACTGAAGCTTTCTTT
TRBJ1-2,TRBV4-3,.,TRBD1,CASSQDPGTGYGYTF,TGCGCCAGCAGCCAAGATCCGGGGACAGGGTATGGCTACACCTTC
TRBJ1-3,TRBV9,.,.,CASSVAGGPGNTIYF,TGTGCCAGCAGCGTAGCTGGAGGTCCCGGAAACACCATATATTTT
TRBJ2-2,TRBV14,.,TRBD1,CASSQRQGGTGELFF,TGTGCCAGCAGCCAGCGACAGGGGGGCACCGGGGAGCTGTTTTTT
TRBJ2-2,TRBV4-1,.,.,CASSQANLVSTGELFF,TGCGCCAGCAGCCAAGCAAACTTAGTAAGCACCGGGGAGCTGTTTTTT
TRBJ2-3,TRBV5-1,.,TRBD2,CASSLYGREAGDTQYF,TGCGCCAGCAGCTTATATGGACGGGAGGCGGGAGATACGCAGTATTTT
TRBJ2-2,TRBV4-1,.,.,CASSYRQTLNTGELFF,TGCGCCAGCAGCTACAGGCAGACTTTGAACACCGGGGAGCTGTTTTTT
TRBJ2-7,TRBV30,.,TRBD1,CAWSRGQGHEQYF,TGTGCCTGGAGCAGGGGACAGGGACACGAGCAGTACTTC
TRBJ2-7,TRBV2,once,TRBD2,CASNIAGDYEQYF,TGTGCCAGCAACATAGCGGGAGACTACGAGCAGTACTTC
TRBJ1-2,TRBV19,.,TRBD1,CASRRQGSRYGYTF,TGTGCCAGTAGACGACAGGGCAGCAGGTATGGCTACACCTTC
TRBJ2-1,TRBV6-1,once,.,CASSQPPHEQFF,TGTGCCAGCAGCCAACCCCCCCATGAGCAGTTCTTC
TRBJ1-3,TRBV11-3,.,.,CASSLGTGPSGNTIYF,TGTGCCAGCAGCTTAGGAACGGGACCCTCTGGAAACACCATATATTTT
TRBJ1-3,TRBV2,.,.,CASSPTRNSGNTIYF,TGTGCCAGCAGCCCGACGAGAAACTCTGGAAACACCATATATTTT
TRBJ2-1,TRBV27,once,.,CASSSQGPNYNEQFF,TGTGCCAGCAGTTCGCAGGGCCCCAACTACAATGAGCAGTTCTTC
TRBJ1-1,TRBV4-1,.,.,CASSISNTEAFF,TGCGCCAGCAGTATTTCGAACACTGAAGCTTTCTTT
TRBJ1-1,TRBV5-1,.,.,CASSLVVGTEAFF,TGCGCCAGCAGCTTGGTTGTGGGCACTGAAGCTTTCTTT
TRBJ2-3,TRBV7-3,.,TRBD2,CASSQRGLTDTQYF,TGTGCCAGCAGCCAGCGGGGGCTCACAGATACGCAGTATTTT
TRBJ2-7,TRBV7-3,few,TRBD1,CASSTTGGDPYEQYF,TGTGCCAGCAGCACCACAGGGGGCGATCCCTACGAGCAGTACTTC
TRBJ2-7,TRBV7-9,.,TRBD1,CASGGQGKGEQYF,TGTGCCAGCGGGGGACAGGGGAAGGGCGAGCAGTACTTC
TRBJ1-5,TRBV11-2,.,.,CASSESLNQPQHF,TGTGCCAGCAGCGAAAGCCTAAATCAGCCCCAGCATTTT
TRBJ1-1,TRBV5-4,.,.,CASSLPGHMNTEAFF,TGTGCCAGCAGCTTGCCTGGACACATGAACACTGAAGCTTTCTTT
TRBJ1-2,TRBV4-1,.,TRBD1,CASSQLQGNTNYGYTF,TGCGCCAGCAGCCAACTACAGGGGAATACTAACTATGGCTACACCTTC
TRBJ1-4,TRBV18,.,.,CASSPSGGLATNEKLFF,TGTGCCAGCTCACCGTCTGGAGGGTTAGCAACTAATGAAAAACTGTTTTTT
TRBJ2-5,TRBV11-2,.,.,CASSRGTLGSGTQYF,TGTGCCAGCAGCCGCGGGACATTAGGTTCGGGGACCCAGTACTTC
TRBJ2-3,TRBV28,.,.,CASSILLVTDTQYF,TGTGCCAGCAGCATTTTACTAGTTACAGATACGCAGTATTTT
TRBJ2-3,TRBV10-1,.,.,CASSEGSASDTQYF,TGCGCCAGCAGTGAGGGATCCGCTTCAGATACGCAGTATTTT
TRBJ2-2,TRBV5-1,.,.,CASSFVGGEMSGELFF,TGCGCCAGCAGCTTTGTTGGCGGGGAGATGTCCGGGGAGCTGTTTTTT
TRBJ1-2,TRBV29-1,.,TRBD1,CSVYGQGLGGYTF,TGCAGCGTCTACGGACAGGGGCTAGGTGGCTACACCTTC
TRBJ1-3,TRBV19,once,TRBD1,CASSLSGTGAGNTIYF,TGTGCCAGTAGTCTTTCCGGGACAGGGGCTGGAAACACCATATATTTT
TRBJ2-1,TRBV18,.,TRBD1,CASSPNSGTVFDEQFF,TGTGCCAGCTCACCAAATTCAGGGACAGTCTTTGATGAGCAGTTCTTC